This TCR beta chain was profiled in a study of regulatory T cells in long-lasting Graves disease (dated by TCRdb to about 2021). Some background on the complete study: Persistent Graves' disease meant more than 5 years of antithyroid drug treatment with TSH receptor autoantibodies that stayed positive. On average, persistent Graves' disease patients in the clinical cohort had been on antithyroid drugs for around 9.5 years. Peripheral blood TCR sequencing and RNA sequencing compared persistent Graves' disease patients with newly diagnosed Graves' disease patients. A total of about 35 samples underwent TCR sequencing, from about 13 patients with persistent Graves' disease and around 20 patients with newly diagnosed Graves' disease. The study was registered as a clinical trial and conducted in China.

CDR1 SQVTM and CDR2 ANQGSEA are derived from the germline V gene. V gives up 7 bases and J gives up 1 base, and the segment between their germline ends measures 19 bases. From its cysteine to its phenylalanine, the CDR3 spans 15 amino acids. The read is trimmed to its CDR3 DNA, 45 bases read in frame from base 1. Libraries were built with multiplex PCR. The instrument given in TCRdb is Illumina HiSeq 4000. CDR3 regions were amplified by Arm-PCR with iRepertoire HTBI primers to construct TCR beta libraries. Before sequencing, the PCR products went through gel purification. The paper's data handling went like this. A total of 60 to 80 TRBV and 14 TRBJ segments were identified across samples and were used for gene usage analysis of CDR3 amino acid clonotypes. COPE and FqMerger were used to merge filtered high-quality paired reads into contigs. BLAST was used to align contigs to IMGT TRBV, TRBD and TRBJ reference genes, and CDR3 was defined according to IMGT. Any clonotype with a frequency above 0.1% was classified as a highly expanded clone. Repertoire diversity was measured by Shannon entropy, and V-J evenness by the Gini coefficient. A clonotype was considered public if more than one individual shared it. TCRdb took the public reads, trimmed them with fastp at Q25, ran MiXCR for clone calling and kept in-frame beta chains. A single entry per CDR3 protein holds the most common genes and DNA from its merged rows. These V and J calls rely on TCRdb rather than the paper's analysis. A total of approximately 440,000 distinct CDR3 sequences appear in this sample, about a quarter of them only once. Over 25% of the sample is held by the ten biggest clonotypes.

Read against the paper, the sample's time point label means: persistent/refractory GD, antithyroid drugs over 5 years with positive TRAb. For both TCR sequencing and RNA sequencing, RNA was extracted from PBMCs in TRIzol. Graves' disease was diagnosed according to American Thyroid Association guidelines. Patients were recruited from an endocrinology department in Xi'an, China. Each patient gave approximately 9 milliliters of peripheral blood, collected in an EDTA anticoagulant tube. PBMCs were isolated by Ficoll Paque Plus density gradient separation without further T cell sorting. An Agilent 2100 Bioanalyzer and agarose gel were used to check RNA quality, and a NanoDrop 2000 was used to measure RNA concentration. This clonotype appeared many times. The clone's antigen remains unknown. Per-base quality was not reported, and no clone a single base away is much larger than it. Points the paper makes about the study in general: The small sample size was acknowledged by the authors as a limitation that may reduce accuracy. Preferential use of TRBV28, TRBJ1-2 and TRBJ2-5 was observed in persistent disease, whereas TRBV20-1 and TRBJ2-1 were favored in newly diagnosed disease. Only the TCR beta chain was sequenced and analyzed. A larger number of public clonotypes was shared among persistent patients (fewer than 3,000) than among newly diagnosed patients (around 880). Lower TCR Shannon entropy and fewer highly expanded clones were observed in persistent Graves' disease patients than in newly diagnosed patients, which suggested clonal expansion. Only peripheral blood was studied, because thyroid tissue, the primary lesion, was inaccessible.

Here the sequenced sample was peripheral blood mononuclear cells (PBMCs), taken when the disease was refractory, from a patient treated with antithyroid drugs. The sequence joins TRBV29-1 to TRBJ1-1, and perhaps TRBD1 as D gene, on 6 matching bases. This TCR came from a female donor with Graves disease. The CDR3 region has the sequence CSAVHGTRGNTEAFF. The bases read TGCAGCGCGGTTCACGGGACACGAGGGAACACTGAAGCTTTCTTT.